Shown below are 2 T cell receptor beta chains from a single sample sequenced in a study of blood T cell repertoires in COVID-19. The data were produced by immunoSEQ multiplex PCR, yet TCRdb's version contains in-frame clones alone and is incomplete. The sample holds roughly 200,000 clones, around 90% seen once. The material sequenced was peripheral blood. These receptors were collected from a man aged 45-60 years with acute or convalescent COVID-19.

This rearrangement joins TRBV6-5 to TRBJ2-5, with 13 bases matching TRBD2. Germline-derived CDR1 and CDR2 are MNHEY and SVGAGI. Trimming cost V 10 bases and J 4 bases; bases outside gene matches: 6. This CDR3 has 14 amino acids. DNA of the CDR3: TGTGCCACTTCCGGACTAGCGGGAGCAGAGACCCAGTACTTC. Translation: CATSGLAGAETQYF.

The CDR3 sequence is CASSPRPLAEVGLAKNIQYF. The CDR3 region has the DNA TGCGCCAGCAGCCCGAGGCCTCTAGCGGAGGTCGGACTAGCCAAAAACATTCAGTACTTC. The chain uses TRBV5-1 and TRBJ2-4; 7 bases are a match to TRBD2. This CDR3 spans 20 amino acids. Germline lookup yields CDR1 SGHRS and CDR2 YFSETQ. The V and J ends lost 4 bases and 0 bases, in that order; junction bases with no gene match: 19.